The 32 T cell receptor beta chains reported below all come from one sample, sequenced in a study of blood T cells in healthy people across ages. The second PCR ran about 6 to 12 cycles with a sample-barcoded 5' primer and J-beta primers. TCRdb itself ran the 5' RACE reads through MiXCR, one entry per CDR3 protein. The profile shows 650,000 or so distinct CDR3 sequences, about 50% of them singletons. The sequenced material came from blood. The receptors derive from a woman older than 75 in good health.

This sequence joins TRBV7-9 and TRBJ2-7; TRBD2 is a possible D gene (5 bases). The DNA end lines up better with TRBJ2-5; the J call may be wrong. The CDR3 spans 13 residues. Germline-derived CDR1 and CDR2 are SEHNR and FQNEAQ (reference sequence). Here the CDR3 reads CASSVRGKETQYF. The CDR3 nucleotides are TGTGCCAGCAGCGTGAGAGGGAAAGAGACCCAGTACTTC.

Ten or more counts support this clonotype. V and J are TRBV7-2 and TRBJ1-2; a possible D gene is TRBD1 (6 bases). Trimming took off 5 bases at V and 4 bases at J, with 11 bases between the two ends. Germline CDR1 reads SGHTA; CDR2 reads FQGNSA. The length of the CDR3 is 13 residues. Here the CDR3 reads CASSHRDRYGYTF. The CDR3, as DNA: TGTGCCAGCAGCCACAGGGACCGCTATGGCTACACCTTC.

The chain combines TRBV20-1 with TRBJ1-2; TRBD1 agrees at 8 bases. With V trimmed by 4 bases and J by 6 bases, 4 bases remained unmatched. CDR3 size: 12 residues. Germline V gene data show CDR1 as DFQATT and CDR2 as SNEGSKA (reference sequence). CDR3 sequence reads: CSATDRGNGYTF. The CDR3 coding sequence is TGCAGTGCTACCGACAGGGGAAATGGCTACACCTTC.

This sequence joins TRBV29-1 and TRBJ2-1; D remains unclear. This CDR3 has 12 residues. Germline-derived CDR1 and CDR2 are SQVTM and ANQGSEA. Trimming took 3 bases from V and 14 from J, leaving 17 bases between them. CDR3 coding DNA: TGCAGCGTTGATAGGGAAAACTTGATCGAGTTCTTC. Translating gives CSVDRENLIEFF.

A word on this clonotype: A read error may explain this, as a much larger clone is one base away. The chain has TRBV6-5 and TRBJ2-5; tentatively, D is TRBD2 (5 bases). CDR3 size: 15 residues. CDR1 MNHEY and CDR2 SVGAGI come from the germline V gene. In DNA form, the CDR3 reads TGTGCCGGCAGCCCCAGCCAGCGGATCTACAATGAGCAGTACTTC. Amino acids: CAGSPSQRIYNEQYF.

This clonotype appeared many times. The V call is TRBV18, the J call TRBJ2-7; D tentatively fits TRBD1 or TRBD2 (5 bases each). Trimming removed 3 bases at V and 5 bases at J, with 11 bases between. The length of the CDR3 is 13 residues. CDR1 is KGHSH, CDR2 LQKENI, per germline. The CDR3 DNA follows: TGTGCCAGCTCACCGCCAGGGACCGACGAGCAGTACTTC. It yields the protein CASSPPGTDEQYF.

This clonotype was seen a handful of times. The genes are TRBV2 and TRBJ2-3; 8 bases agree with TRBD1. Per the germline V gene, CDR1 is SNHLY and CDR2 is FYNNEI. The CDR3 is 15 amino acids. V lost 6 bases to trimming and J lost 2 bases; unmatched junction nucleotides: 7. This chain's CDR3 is CASRETGVHTDTQYF. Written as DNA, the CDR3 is TGTGCCAGCAGAGAGACAGGGGTTCACACAGATACGCAGTATTTT. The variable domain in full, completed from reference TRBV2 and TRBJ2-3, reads EPEVTQTPSHQVTQMGQEVILRCVPISNHLYFYWYRQILGQKVEFLVSFYNNEISEKSEIFDDQFSVERPDGSNFTLKIRSTKLEDSAMYFCASRETGVHTDTQYFGPGTRLTVL.

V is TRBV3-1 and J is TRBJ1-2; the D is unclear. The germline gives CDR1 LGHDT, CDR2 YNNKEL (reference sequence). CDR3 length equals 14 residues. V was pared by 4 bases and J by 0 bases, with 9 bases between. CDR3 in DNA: TGTGCCAGCAGCCTCTTGTCATCTAACTATGGCTACACCTTC. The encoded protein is CASSLLSSNYGYTF. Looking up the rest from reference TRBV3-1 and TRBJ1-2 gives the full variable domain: DTAVSQTPKYLVTQMGNDKSIKCEQNLGHDTMYWYKQDSKKFLKIMFSYNNKELIINETVPNRFSPKSPDKAHLNLHINSLELGDSAVYFCASSLLSSNYGYTFGSGTRLTVV.

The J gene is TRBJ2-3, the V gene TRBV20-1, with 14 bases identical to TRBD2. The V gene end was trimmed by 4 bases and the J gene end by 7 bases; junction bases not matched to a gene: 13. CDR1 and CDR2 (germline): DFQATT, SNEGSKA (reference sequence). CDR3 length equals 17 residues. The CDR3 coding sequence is TGCAGTGCTATGAGAATTCGACTAGCGGGGGGGTGGCATACGCAGTATTTT. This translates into CSAMRIRLAGGWHTQYF.

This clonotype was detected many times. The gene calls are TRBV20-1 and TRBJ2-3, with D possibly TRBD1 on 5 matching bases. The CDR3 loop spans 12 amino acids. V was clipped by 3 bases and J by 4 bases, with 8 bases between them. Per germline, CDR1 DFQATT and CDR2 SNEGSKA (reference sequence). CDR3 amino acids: CSASRAADTQYF. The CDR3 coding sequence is TGCAGTGCTAGCAGGGCGGCAGATACGCAGTATTTT.

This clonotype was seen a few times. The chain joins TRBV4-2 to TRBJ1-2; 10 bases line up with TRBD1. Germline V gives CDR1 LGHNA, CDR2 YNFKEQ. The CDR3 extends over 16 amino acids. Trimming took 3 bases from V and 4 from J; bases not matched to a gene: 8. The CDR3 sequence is CASSHNPGQGSYGYTF. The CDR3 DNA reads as TGTGCCAGCAGCCACAACCCGGGACAGGGGAGCTATGGCTACACCTTC.

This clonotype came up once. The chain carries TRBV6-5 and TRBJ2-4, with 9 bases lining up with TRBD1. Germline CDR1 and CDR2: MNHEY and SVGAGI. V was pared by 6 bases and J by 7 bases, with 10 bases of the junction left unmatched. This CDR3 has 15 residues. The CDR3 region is CASSDSGTGLNIQYF. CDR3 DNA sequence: TGTGCCAGCAGCGATTCCGGGACAGGGCTGAACATTCAGTACTTC.

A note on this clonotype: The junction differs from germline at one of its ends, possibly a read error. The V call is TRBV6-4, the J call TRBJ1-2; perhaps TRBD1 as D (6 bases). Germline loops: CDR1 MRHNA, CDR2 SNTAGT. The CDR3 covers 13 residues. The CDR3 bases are TGTGCCGGCAGTCAGACAGGAGACTATGGCTACACCTTC. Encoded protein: CAGSQTGDYGYTF.

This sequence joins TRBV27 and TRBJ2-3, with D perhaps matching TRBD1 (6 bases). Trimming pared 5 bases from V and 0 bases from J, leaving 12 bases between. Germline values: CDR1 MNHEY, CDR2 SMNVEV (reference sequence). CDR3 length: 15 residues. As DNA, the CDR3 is TGTGCCAGCAGTACAGGGACCGCCAGCACAGATACGCAGTATTTT. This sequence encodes CASSTGTASTDTQYF.

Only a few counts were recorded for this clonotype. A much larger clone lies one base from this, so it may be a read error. The CDR3 DNA follows: TGTGCCAGCAGTGACAGCCGCTATGATGGTATCCAGTTCTTC. Translating gives CASSDSRYDGIQFF. The chain links TRBV6-1 to TRBJ2-1; the D is unclear. Germline assignment: CDR1 MNHNS and CDR2 SASEGT. Trimming took off 3 bases at V and 13 bases at J, with 19 bases between the two ends. This CDR3 contains 14 residues.

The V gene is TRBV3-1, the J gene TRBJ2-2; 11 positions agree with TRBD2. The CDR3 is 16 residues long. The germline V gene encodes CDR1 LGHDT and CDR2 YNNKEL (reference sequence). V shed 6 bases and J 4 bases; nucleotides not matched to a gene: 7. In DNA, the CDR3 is TGTGCCAGCAGTCTAATTAGCGGGGGGGCCACCGGGGAGCTGTTTTTT. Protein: CASSLISGGATGELFF.

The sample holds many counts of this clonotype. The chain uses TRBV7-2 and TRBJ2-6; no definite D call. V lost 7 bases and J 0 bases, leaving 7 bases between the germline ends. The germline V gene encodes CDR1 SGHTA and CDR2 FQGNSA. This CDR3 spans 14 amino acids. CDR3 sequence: CASNSFSGANVLTF. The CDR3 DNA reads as TGTGCCAGCAACAGCTTCTCTGGGGCCAACGTCCTGACTTTC.

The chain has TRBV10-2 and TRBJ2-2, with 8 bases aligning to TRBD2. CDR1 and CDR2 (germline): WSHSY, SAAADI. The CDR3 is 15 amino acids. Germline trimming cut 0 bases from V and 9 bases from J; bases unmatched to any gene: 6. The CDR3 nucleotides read TGCGCCAGCAGTGAGTCGAGCGGGAGAAGGCGGGAGCTGTTTTTT. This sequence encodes CASSESSGRRRELFF.

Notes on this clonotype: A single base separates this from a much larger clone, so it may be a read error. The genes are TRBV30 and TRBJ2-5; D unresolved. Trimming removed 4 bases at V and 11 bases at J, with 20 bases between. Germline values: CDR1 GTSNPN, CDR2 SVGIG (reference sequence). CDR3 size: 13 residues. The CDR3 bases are TGTGCCTGGAATCCTGTCGTCGGAGCAGAGCAGTACTTC. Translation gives CAWNPVVGAEQYF. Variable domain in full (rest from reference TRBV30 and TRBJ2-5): SQTIHQWPATLVQPVGSPLSLECTVEGTSNPNLYWYRQAAGRGLQLLFYSVGIGQISSEVPQNLSASRPQDRQFILSSKKLLLSDSGFYLCAWNPVVGAEQYFGPGTRLLVL.

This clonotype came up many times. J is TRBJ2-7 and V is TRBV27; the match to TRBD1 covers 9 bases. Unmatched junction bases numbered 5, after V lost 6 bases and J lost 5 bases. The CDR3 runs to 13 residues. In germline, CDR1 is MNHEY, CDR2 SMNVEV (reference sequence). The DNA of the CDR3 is TGTGCCAGCAGGGGGGGACAGGGAAACGAGCAGTACTTC. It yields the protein CASRGGQGNEQYF.

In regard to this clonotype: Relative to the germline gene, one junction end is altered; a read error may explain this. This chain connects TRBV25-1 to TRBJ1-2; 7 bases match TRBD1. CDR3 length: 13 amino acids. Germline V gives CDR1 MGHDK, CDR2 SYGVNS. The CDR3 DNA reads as TGTGCCAGTAGTGCATACAGGGGCAGTGGCTACACCTTC. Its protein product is CASSAYRGSGYTF.

In DNA, the CDR3 is TGTGCCAGCAGTTTATCGATTGATGGCTACACCTTC. The encoded protein is CASSLSIDGYTF. The V gene is TRBV12-3 or TRBV12-4, the J gene TRBJ1-2; no firm D call. V was trimmed by 2 bases and J by 6 bases, leaving 7 bases between them. The CDR3 covers 12 residues.

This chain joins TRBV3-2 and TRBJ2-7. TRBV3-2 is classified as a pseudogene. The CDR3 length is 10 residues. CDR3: CASQAIEQYF. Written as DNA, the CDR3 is TGTGCCAGCCAGGCTATTGAGCAGTACTTC.

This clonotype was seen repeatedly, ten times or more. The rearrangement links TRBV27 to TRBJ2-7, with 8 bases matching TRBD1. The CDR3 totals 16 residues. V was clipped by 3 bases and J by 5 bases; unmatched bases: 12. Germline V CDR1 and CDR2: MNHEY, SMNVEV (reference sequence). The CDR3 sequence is CASSFGGRQGSNEQYF. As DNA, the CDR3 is TGTGCCAGCAGTTTTGGTGGTAGACAGGGGAGCAACGAGCAGTACTTC.

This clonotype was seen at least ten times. CDR3: CASSHDTDTQYF. In DNA form, the CDR3 reads TGTGCCAGCAGCCATGACACAGATACGCAGTATTTT. The chain joins TRBV4-2 to TRBJ2-3, with D unclear. Germline V gene sequence: CDR1 LGHNA, CDR2 YNFKEQ. The V end was cut by 3 bases, the J end by 2 bases, with 3 bases between. The length of the CDR3 is 12 residues.

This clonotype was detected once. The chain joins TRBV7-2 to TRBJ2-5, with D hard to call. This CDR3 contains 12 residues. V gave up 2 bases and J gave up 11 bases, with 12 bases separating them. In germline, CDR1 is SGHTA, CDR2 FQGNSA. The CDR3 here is CTSSLFSHEQYF. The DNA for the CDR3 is TGTACCAGCAGCTTATTTAGTCATGAGCAGTACTTC. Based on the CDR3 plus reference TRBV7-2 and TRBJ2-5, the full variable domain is GAGVSQSPSNKVTEKGKDVELRCDPISGHTALYWYRQSLGQGLEFLIYFQGNSAPDKSGLPSDRFSAERTGGSVSTLTIQRTQQEDSAVYLCTSSLFSHEQYFGPGTRLLVL.

In DNA, the CDR3 is TGTGCTGGTACTACAGGGGTCCGGGATCAGCCCCAGCATTTT. It specifies CAGTTGVRDQPQHF. V and J are TRBV15 and TRBJ1-5, with TRBD1 matching over 7 bases. Germline-derived CDR1 and CDR2 are LNHNV and YYDKDF (reference sequence). The CDR3 extends over 14 amino acids. Filled out from reference TRBV15 and TRBJ1-5, the complete variable domain reads DAMVIQNPRYQVTQFGKPVTLSCSQTLNHNVMYWYQQKSSQAPKLLFHYYDKDFNNEADTPDNFQSRRPNTSFCFLDIRSPGLGDTAMYLCAGTTGVRDQPQHFGDGTRLSIL.

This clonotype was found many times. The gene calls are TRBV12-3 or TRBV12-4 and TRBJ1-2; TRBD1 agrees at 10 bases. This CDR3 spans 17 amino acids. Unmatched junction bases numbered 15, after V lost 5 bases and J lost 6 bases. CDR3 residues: CASSRGVGTGAFDGYTF. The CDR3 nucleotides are TGTGCCAGCAGTCGAGGGGTAGGGACAGGGGCTTTCGATGGCTACACCTTC.

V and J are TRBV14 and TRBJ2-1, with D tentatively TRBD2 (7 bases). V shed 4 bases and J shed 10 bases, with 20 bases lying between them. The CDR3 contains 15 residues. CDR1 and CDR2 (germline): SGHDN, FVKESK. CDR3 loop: CASSLGGPSPWEQFF. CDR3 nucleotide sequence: TGTGCCAGCAGCCTCGGGGGGCCCTCCCCTTGGGAGCAGTTCTTC.

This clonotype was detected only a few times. The CDR3: CASWGLDYNEQFF. CDR3 bases: TGTGCCAGCTGGGGACTGGACTACAATGAGCAGTTCTTC. The chain employs TRBV27 and TRBJ2-1; weak D call: TRBD2 (6 bases). The CDR3 spans 13 residues. From germline, CDR1 is MNHEY and CDR2 SMNVEV (reference sequence). V was trimmed by 8 bases and J by 3 bases, leaving 11 bases between them.

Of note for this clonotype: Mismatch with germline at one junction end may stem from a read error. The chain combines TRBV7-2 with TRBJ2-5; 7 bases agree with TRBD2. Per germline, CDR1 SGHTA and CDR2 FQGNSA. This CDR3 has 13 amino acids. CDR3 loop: CAGSPSGQETQYF. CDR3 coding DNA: TGTGCCGGCAGCCCTAGCGGCCAAGAGACCCAGTACTTC.

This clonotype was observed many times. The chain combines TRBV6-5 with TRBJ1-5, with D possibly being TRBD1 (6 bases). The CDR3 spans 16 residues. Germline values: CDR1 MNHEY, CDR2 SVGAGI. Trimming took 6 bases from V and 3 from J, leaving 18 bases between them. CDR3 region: CASSSTGIGANQPQHF. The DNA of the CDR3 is TGTGCCAGCAGCTCTACAGGGATTGGGGCCAATCAGCCCCAGCATTTT.